This T cell receptor beta chain was recorded in a study of cytomegalovirus exposure and HLA in healthy donors. Comment on this clone: No antigen is known for it.

Study-wide results and limits: Subsequent analysis of the approximately 130 validation repertoires found a tendency for first-cohort TCR clusters to co-occur. Rare sequences made up most TCRs, while some public TCRs were found in many donors. Reports showed the classifier diagnosing cytomegalovirus status with high specificity and sensitivity.

Germline V gene sequence: CDR1 GTSNPN, CDR2 SVGIG (reference sequence). The CDR3 runs 14 residues. V was clipped by 2 bases and J by 1 base; unmatched bases: 4. Sequenced by immunoSEQ multiplex PCR; TCRdb stores in-frame clones only, minus some. The table lists about 95,000 clones, around 85% of them singletons. The TCR comes from a man younger than 35 in good health and CMV-seropositive. V gene TRBV30 combines with J gene TRBJ1-1; 7 nucleotides align to TRBD1. The sequencing sample was made of PBMCs. CDR3 sequence reads: CAWSSGTANTEAFF. The CDR3 region has the DNA TGTGCCTGGAGTTCGGGGACAGCGAACACTGAAGCTTTCTTT.